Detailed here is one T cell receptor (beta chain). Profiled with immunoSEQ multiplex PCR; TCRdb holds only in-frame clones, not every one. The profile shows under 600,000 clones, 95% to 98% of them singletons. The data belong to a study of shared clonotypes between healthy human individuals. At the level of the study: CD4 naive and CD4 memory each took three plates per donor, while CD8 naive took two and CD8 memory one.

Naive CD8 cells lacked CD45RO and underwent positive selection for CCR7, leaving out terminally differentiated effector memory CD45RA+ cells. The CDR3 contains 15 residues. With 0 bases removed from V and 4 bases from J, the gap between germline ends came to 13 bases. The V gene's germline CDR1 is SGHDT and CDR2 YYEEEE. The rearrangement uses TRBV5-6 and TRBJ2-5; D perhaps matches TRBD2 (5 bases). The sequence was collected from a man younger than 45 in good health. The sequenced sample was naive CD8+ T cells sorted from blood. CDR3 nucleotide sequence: TGTGCCAGCAGCTTGGCCGGTTTAGCGTTAGAGACCCAGTACTTC. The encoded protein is CASSLAGLALETQYF. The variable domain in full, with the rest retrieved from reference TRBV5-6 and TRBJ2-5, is DAGVTQSPTHLIKTRGQQVTLRCSPKSGHDTVSWYQQALGQGPQFIFQYYEEEERQRGNFPDRFSGHQFPNYSSELNVNALLLGDSALYLCASSLAGLALETQYFGPGTRLLVL.